This TCR beta chain was retrieved from a study of control samples from healthy donors and cancer patients. Sequenced by immunoSEQ multiplex PCR; TCRdb stores in-frame clones only, minus some. The sample lists about 180,000 clones, nearly 90% occurring once. Germline CDR1 reads MGHDK; CDR2 reads SYGVNS. V lost 3 bases to trimming and J lost 0 bases, with 12 bases between them. CDR3 length: 16 residues. The clonotype comes from a woman aged 50 to 60 in good health. The chain combines TRBV25-1 with TRBJ2-1; D uncertain. Specimen: blood. Here the CDR3 reads CASSDLTANSYNEQFF. In DNA form, the CDR3 reads TGTGCCAGCAGTGATTTGACCGCGAACTCCTACAATGAGCAGTTCTTC. Looking up the rest from reference TRBV25-1 and TRBJ2-1 gives the full variable domain: EADIYQTPRYLVIGTGKKITLECSQTMGHDKMYWYQQDPGMELHLIHYSYGVNSTEKGDLSSESTVSRIRTEHFPLTLESARPSHTSQYLCASSDLTANSYNEQFFGPGTRLTVL.